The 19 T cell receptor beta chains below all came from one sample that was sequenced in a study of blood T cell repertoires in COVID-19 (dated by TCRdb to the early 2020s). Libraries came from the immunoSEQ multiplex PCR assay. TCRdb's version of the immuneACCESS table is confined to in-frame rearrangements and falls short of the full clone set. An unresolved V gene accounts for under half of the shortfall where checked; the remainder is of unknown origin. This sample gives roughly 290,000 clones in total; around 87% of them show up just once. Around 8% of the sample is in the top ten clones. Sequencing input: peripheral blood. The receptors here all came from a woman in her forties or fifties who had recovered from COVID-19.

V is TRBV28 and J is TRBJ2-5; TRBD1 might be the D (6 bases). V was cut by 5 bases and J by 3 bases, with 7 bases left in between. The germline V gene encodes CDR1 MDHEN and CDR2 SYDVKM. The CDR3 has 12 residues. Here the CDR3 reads CASSQGKETQYF. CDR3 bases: TGTGCCAGCAGTCAGGGGAAAGAGACCCAGTACTTC.

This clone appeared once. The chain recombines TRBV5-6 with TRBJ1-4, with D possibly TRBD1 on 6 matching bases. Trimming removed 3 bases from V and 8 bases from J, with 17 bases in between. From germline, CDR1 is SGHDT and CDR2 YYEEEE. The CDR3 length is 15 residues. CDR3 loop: CASSSQGWREEKLFF. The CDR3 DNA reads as TGTGCCAGCAGCTCACAGGGATGGCGGGAGGAAAAACTGTTTTTT.

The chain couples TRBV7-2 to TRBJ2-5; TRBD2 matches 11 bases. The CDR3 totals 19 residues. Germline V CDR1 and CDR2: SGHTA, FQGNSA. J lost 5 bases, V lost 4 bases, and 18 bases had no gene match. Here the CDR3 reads CASSSSLQLAGGPVETQYF. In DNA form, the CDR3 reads TGTGCCAGCAGCTCTTCCTTACAGTTAGCGGGAGGGCCGGTTGAGACCCAGTACTTC.

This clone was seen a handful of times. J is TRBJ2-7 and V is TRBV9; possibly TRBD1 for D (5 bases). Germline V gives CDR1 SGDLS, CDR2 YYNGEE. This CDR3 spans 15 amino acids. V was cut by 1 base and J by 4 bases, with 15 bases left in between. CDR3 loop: CASSVNAQGGYEQYF. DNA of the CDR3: TGTGCCAGCAGCGTAAATGCTCAGGGTGGATACGAGCAGTACTTC.

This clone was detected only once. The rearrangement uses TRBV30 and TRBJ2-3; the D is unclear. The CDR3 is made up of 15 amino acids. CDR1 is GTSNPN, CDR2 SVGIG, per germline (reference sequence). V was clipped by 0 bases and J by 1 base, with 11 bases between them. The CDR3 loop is CAWSVKLRGTDTQYF. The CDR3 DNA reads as TGTGCCTGGAGTGTAAAGTTGCGAGGCACAGATACGCAGTATTTT.

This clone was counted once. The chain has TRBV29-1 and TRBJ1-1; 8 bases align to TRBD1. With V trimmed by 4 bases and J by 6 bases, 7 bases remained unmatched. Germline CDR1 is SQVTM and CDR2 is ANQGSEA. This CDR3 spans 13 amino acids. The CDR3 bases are TGCAGCGTTGTTCGGACAGGGCCCCCTGAAGCTTTCTTT. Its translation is CSVVRTGPPEAFF.

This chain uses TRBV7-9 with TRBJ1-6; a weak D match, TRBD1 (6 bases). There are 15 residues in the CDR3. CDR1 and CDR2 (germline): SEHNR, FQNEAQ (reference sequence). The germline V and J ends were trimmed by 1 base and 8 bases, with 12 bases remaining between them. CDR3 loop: CASSLGGDTYSPLHF. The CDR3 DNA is TGTGCCAGCAGCTTAGGTGGGGACACCTATTCACCCCTCCACTTT.

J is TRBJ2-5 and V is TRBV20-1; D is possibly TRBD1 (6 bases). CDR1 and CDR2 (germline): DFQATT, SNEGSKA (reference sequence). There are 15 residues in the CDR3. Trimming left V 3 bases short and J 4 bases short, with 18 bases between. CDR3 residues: CSASGGGAFRETQYF. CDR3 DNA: TGCAGTGCTAGTGGTGGGGGCGCGTTTAGAGAGACCCAGTACTTC.

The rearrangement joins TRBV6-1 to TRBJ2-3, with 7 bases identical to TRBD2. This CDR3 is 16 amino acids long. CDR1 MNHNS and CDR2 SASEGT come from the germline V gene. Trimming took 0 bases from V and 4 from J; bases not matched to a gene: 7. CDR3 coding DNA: TGTGCCAGCAGTGAAGCGTTGGGGGAGGGATCAGATACGCAGTATTTT. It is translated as CASSEALGEGSDTQYF.

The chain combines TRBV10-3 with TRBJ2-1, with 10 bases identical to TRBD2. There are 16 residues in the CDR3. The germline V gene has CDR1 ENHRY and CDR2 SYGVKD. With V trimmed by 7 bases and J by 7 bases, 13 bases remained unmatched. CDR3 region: CAITTQRGGPTNEQFF. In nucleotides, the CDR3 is TGTGCCATCACCACCCAGCGGGGGGGCCCCACGAATGAGCAGTTCTTC.

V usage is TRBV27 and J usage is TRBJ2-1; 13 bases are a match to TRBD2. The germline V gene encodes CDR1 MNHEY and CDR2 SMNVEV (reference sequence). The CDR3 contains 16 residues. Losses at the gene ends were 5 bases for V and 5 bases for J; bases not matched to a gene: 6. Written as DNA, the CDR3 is TGTGCCAGCAGTGGTAGGGGACTAGCGGGAAACAATGAGCAGTTCTTC. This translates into CASSGRGLAGNNEQFF.

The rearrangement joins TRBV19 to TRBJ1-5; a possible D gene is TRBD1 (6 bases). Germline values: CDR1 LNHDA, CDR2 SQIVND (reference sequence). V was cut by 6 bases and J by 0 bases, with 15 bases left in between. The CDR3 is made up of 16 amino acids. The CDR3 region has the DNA TGTGCCAGTAGGGAATGGACAGAGAATAGCAATCAGCCCCAGCATTTT. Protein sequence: CASREWTENSNQPQHF.

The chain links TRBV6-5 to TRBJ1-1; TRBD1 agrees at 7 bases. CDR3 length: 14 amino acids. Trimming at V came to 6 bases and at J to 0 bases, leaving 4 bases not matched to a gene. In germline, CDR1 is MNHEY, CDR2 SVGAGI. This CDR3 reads CASSRGALNTEAFF. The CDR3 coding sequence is TGTGCCAGCAGCAGGGGGGCCTTGAACACTGAAGCTTTCTTT.

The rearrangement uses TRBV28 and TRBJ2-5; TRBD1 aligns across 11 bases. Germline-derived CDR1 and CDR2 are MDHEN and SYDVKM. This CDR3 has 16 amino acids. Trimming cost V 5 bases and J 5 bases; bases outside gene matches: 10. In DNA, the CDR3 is TGTGCCAGCAGTGAAGGGAGGACAGGGGGCATGGAGACCCAGTACTTC. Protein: CASSEGRTGGMETQYF.

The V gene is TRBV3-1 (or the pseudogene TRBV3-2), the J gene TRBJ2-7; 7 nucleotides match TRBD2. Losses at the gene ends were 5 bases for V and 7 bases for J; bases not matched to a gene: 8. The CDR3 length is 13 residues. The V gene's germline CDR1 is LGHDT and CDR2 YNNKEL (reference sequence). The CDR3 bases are TGTGCCAGCAGCTGGGACTACTCCTTTGAGCAGTACTTC. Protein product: CASSWDYSFEQYF.

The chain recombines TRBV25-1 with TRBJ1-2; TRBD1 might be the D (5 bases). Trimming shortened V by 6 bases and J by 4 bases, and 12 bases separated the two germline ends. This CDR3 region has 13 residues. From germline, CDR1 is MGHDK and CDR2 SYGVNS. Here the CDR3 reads CASSGGLGYGYTF. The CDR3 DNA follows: TGTGCCAGCAGCGGGGGGTTAGGCTATGGCTACACCTTC.

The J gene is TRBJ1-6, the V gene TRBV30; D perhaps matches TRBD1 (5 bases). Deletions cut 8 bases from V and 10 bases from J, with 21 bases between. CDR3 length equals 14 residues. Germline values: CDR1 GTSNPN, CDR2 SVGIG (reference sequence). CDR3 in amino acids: CAQFPFRAKSPLHF. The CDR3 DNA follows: TGTGCCCAATTTCCCTTCAGGGCGAAGTCACCCCTCCACTTT.

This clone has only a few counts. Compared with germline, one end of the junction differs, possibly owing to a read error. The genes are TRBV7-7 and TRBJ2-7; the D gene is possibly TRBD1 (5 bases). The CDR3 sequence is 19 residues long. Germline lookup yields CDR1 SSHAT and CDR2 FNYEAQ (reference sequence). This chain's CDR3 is CASSLYRSGVFAYQGEQYF. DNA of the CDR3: TGTGCTAGCAGCTTATACAGGTCGGGTGTGTTCGCGTACCAGGGCGAGCAGTACTTC.

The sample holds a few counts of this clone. The CDR3 coding sequence is TGTGCCTGGACCCGGGACAGGGGCGGCAATCAGCCCCAGCATTTT. Protein sequence: CAWTRDRGGNQPQHF. The V and J genes are TRBV30 and TRBJ1-5; 10 bases are shared with TRBD1. CDR3 length equals 15 residues. Per germline, CDR1 GTSNPN and CDR2 SVGIG (reference sequence). Unmatched junction bases numbered 5, after V lost 4 bases and J lost 2 bases.